This TCR beta chain was sequenced during a study of cytotoxic CD8 clonotypes in ibrutinib-treated CLL. Study-wide results and caveats: Baseline-level clonality went beyond age-matched healthy donors and moved in step with circulating CD8+ T-cell counts.

The CDR3 totals 13 residues. With V trimmed by 1 base and J by 4 bases, 2 bases remained unmatched. Looked up from germline, CDR1 is SGHRS and CDR2 is YFSETQ. This table comes from immunoSEQ multiplex PCR, and its TCRdb copy is limited to in-frame clones, with some not included. Of 200,000 to 250,000 clones in the sample, around 75% were seen once. With regard to this clone: The antigen is unknown.

The chain employs TRBV5-1 and TRBJ2-7; 7 bases map to TRBD1. Sequencing was performed on PBMCs, taken after 12 months of ibrutinib treatment. The TCR sequence derives from a human donor with chronic lymphocytic leukemia. The DNA for the CDR3 is TGCGCCAGCAGCTTGTCGGGACAGTACGAGCAGTACTTC. This translates into CASSLSGQYEQYF. The full variable domain, with the rest looked up from reference TRBV5-1 and TRBJ2-7, is KAGVTQTPRYLIKTRGQQVTLSCSPISGHRSVSWYQQTPGQGLQFLFEYFSETQRNKGNFPGRFSGRQFSNSRSEMNVSTLELGDSALYLCASSLSGQYEQYFGPGTRLTVT.